This entry is about one T cell receptor beta chain. Original processing notes: By means of reference gene primer amplification, nucleated cell counts were estimated. Profiled with immunoSEQ multiplex PCR; TCRdb holds only in-frame clones, not every one. V and J calls and clone size are those listed in that table; D and trimming were worked out from the DNA. The sample lists approximately 430,000 clones; 86% were seen once. This sample is part of a study of blood T cell repertoires in COVID-19. Across the whole study: The United States, Italy and Spain were the sources of the acute and convalescent COVID-19 samples. PBMCs, B-cell-depleted T cells, or T cells were the source of the cDNA or gDNA that made up the material.

This CDR3 has 15 residues. CDR1 and CDR2 from the germline V gene are SGHVS and FQNEAQ. Trimming removed 5 bases at V and 8 bases at J, with 18 bases between. Sequenced material: peripheral blood. This rearrangement joins TRBV7-8 to TRBJ1-4; tentatively, D is TRBD1 (5 bases). The sequence was obtained from a woman in her twenties or thirties with active or convalescent COVID-19. The CDR3 DNA follows: TGTGCCAGCAGCCCAAACGCGGGGGTGAGGGAAAAACTGTTTTTT. Amino acids: CASSPNAGVREKLFF.